What follows describes a single TCR beta chain. Its antigen is still unknown. V gave up 4 bases and J gave up 5 bases; unmatched junction bases: 13. CDR3 length: 16 amino acids. Germline V CDR1 and CDR2: SGHRS, YFSETQ. The data are from a study of identical twins. Study-level findings and limits: Beta out-of-frame sequences showed weaker excess twin sharing. Analyses based on zero insertions could be partly confounded by invariant MAIT and iNKT cells.

TCRdb redid the calling of the 5' RACE reads with MiXCR, one entry per CDR3 protein. The data contain some 500,000 distinct CDR3 sequences, roughly 21% of them seen just once; the ten biggest clones take up about 0.91%. The data also belong to a second study, concerning T cells expressing NK-cell markers. That source notes: Underlying the TCR beta repertoires were sorted CD3+CD56+NKG2C+, CD3+CD56+NKG2C- and CD3+CD56-NKG2C+ T cells.

The clonotype was recovered from a woman under 30 in good health. V and J are TRBV5-1 and TRBJ2-7; 9 positions match TRBD1. The specimen sequenced was CD4+ T cells sorted from blood. CDR3 sequence reads: CASSDRAGTGTHEQYF. The CDR3 DNA reads as TGCGCCAGCAGCGACCGAGCGGGGACAGGGACCCACGAGCAGTACTTC.